The clone carrying this T cell receptor (beta chain) was seen more than once but under ten times. This sample was taken from a study of identical twins. V trimming: 5 bases; J trimming: 8 bases; junction bases outside the gene matches: 11. The CDR3 covers 16 residues. Germline loops: CDR1 MNHEY, CDR2 SMNVEV (reference sequence). Using its own MiXCR run on the 5' RACE reads, TCRdb lists one record per CDR3 protein. The sample lists approximately 210,000 distinct CDR3 sequences, over 5% occurring once. The same specimen was also included in a second study, on T cells expressing NK-cell markers.

The TCR originated in a woman aged 18-30 years in good health. The sequenced sample was CD8+ T cells sorted from blood. The chain combines TRBV27 with TRBJ2-1, with 11 bases lining up with TRBD2. CDR3 amino acids: CASSVILAGGGYEQFF. The CDR3 DNA reads as TGTGCCAGCAGTGTAATTTTAGCGGGAGGGGGCTATGAGCAGTTCTTC.